These 17 T cell receptor beta chains came from one sample sequenced in a study of cytomegalovirus exposure and HLA in healthy donors. Clones were sequenced by immunoSEQ multiplex PCR, and TCRdb holds only the in-frame ones, with some missing. The sample shows 250,000 to 400,000 clones, about nine tenths of them seen only once. The sample comprised PBMCs. Every receptor here comes from a woman in her twenties or thirties in good health and CMV-seropositive.

The chain is built from TRBV5-1 and TRBJ2-7, with D possibly TRBD2 on 8 matching bases. CDR1 is SGHRS and CDR2 is YFSETQ in the germline V gene. This CDR3 region has 17 residues. V lost 4 bases to trimming and J lost 3 bases, with 23 bases between them. CDR3: CASSNTRGGTAVYEQYF. In DNA form, the CDR3 reads TGCGCCAGCAGCAATACTCGCGGGGGGACAGCCGTCTACGAGCAGTACTTC.

The chain is built from TRBV12-5 and TRBJ1-1; TRBD1 matches at 7 bases. The CDR3 has 12 residues. V gave up 2 bases and J gave up 12 bases; unmatched junction bases: 6. The germline V gene has CDR1 LGHNT and CDR2 FRNRAP. CDR3 region: CASGLSKGATFF. CDR3 nucleotide sequence: TGTGCTAGTGGTTTGTCAAAGGGGGCGACTTTCTTT.

This clone is a singleton in its sample. The chain is built from TRBV15 and TRBJ2-1, with 12 nucleotides matching TRBD2. The length of the CDR3 is 15 residues. Trimming removed 1 base from V and 8 bases from J; junction bases left unmatched: 3. The germline V gene encodes CDR1 LNHNV and CDR2 YYDKDF (reference sequence). The CDR3 region has the DNA TGTGCCACCAGCAGAGCTAGCGGGGGGGTGTATGAGCAGTTCTTC. This gives the protein CATSRASGGVYEQFF.

This sequence joins TRBV7-3 and TRBJ2-1; 9 nucleotides match TRBD2. This CDR3 has 13 amino acids. Germline CDR1 and CDR2: SGHTA and FQGTGA. The junction had 2 bases not matched to a gene; V was cut back by 4 bases and J by 7 bases. This CDR3 reads CASSSLAGNEQFF. CDR3 DNA sequence: TGTGCCAGCAGCTCGCTAGCGGGGAATGAGCAGTTCTTC. The full variable domain, rest sourced from reference TRBV7-3 and TRBJ2-1, is GAGVSQTPSNKVTEKGKYVELRCDPISGHTALYWYRQSLGQGPEFLIYFQGTGAADDSGLPNDRFFAVRPEGSVSTLKIQRTERGDSAVYLCASSSLAGNEQFFGPGTRLTVL.

The gene calls are TRBV9 and TRBJ2-3; 9 nucleotides line up with TRBD2. The V gene end was trimmed by 1 base and the J gene end by 2 bases; junction bases not matched to a gene: 5. There are 16 residues in the CDR3. Germline V CDR1 and CDR2: SGDLS, YYNGEE. Here the CDR3 reads CASSVSSGGSTDTQYF. CDR3 nucleotides: TGTGCCAGCAGCGTAAGTAGCGGGGGATCCACAGATACGCAGTATTTT.

This clone was seen once. This sequence joins TRBV28 and TRBJ2-3; tentatively, D is TRBD2 (7 bases). CDR3 size: 15 residues. Trimming took off 2 bases at V and 1 base at J, with 10 bases between the two ends. Germline V gene lookup returns CDR1 MDHEN and CDR2 SYDVKM. CDR3 region: CASSLGGAGTDTQYF. CDR3 DNA sequence: TGTGCCAGCAGTTTAGGGGGGGCTGGCACAGATACGCAGTATTTT.

This clone was observed a single time. This sequence joins TRBV7-9 and TRBJ2-7; 12 bases are a match to TRBD2. The CDR3 covers 15 residues. Germline V CDR1 and CDR2: SEHNR, FQNEAQ (reference sequence). The J segment lost 1 base and the V segment lost 4 bases, leaving 2 bases of the junction unmatched. The CDR3 is CASSYTSGRSYEQYF. The CDR3, as DNA: TGTGCCAGCAGCTACACTAGCGGGAGGTCCTACGAGCAGTACTTC.

Turning to this clone: Other DNA sequences from this sample encode an identical CDR3 as well. The V call is TRBV30, the J call TRBJ2-7, with TRBD2 as a possible D gene (6 bases). The V and J ends lost 2 bases and 2 bases respectively, with 7 bases between them. CDR3 length: 12 amino acids. Germline CDR1 is GTSNPN and CDR2 is SVGIG (reference sequence). The CDR3 DNA is TGTGCCTGGAGTCGCGGGGCCTACGAGCAGTACTTC. Its protein is CAWSRGAYEQYF.

The genes are TRBV15 and TRBJ2-3; tentative D call: TRBD2 (6 bases). The germline V gene has CDR1 LNHNV and CDR2 YYDKDF (reference sequence). CDR3 length equals 15 residues. With 6 bases removed from V and 1 base from J, the gap between germline ends came to 14 bases. CDR3 residues: CATRAAREGTDTQYF. The CDR3 bases are TGTGCCACCAGAGCCGCCAGGGAGGGCACAGATACGCAGTATTTT.

The rearrangement links TRBV4-1 to TRBJ2-2; 10 bases fit TRBD2. Germline V gives CDR1 MGHRA, CDR2 YSYEKL. The CDR3 runs to 16 residues. V lost 1 base, J lost 6 bases, and 5 bases stayed unmatched. The CDR3 protein is CASSQAPGLASGELFF. The CDR3 region has the DNA TGCGCCAGCAGCCAAGCCCCGGGACTAGCGTCCGGGGAGCTGTTTTTT.

The chain has TRBV25-1 and TRBJ1-2; 8 bases agree with TRBD1. The CDR3 contains 13 residues. Germline V gene lookup returns CDR1 MGHDK and CDR2 SYGVNS. J was trimmed by 8 bases and V by 7 bases; bases with no gene match: 9. The CDR3 sequence is CASKAGQGDGYTF. The CDR3 nucleotides read TGTGCCAGCAAAGCCGGACAGGGTGACGGCTACACCTTC.

V gene TRBV13 combines with J gene TRBJ2-7, with 9 nucleotides matching TRBD1. Germline loops: CDR1 PRHDT, CDR2 FYEKMQ (reference sequence). V dropped 5 bases and J dropped 2; count of bases not matched to a gene: 7. The CDR3 loop spans 15 amino acids. The CDR3 sequence: CASSPGTGITYEQYF. The CDR3 coding sequence is TGTGCCAGCAGCCCCGGGACAGGGATTACCTACGAGCAGTACTTC.

The chain couples TRBV13 to TRBJ2-3, with 9 bases aligning to TRBD1. This CDR3 spans 16 amino acids. Germline V gene lookup returns CDR1 PRHDT and CDR2 FYEKMQ (reference sequence). The V gene end was trimmed by 5 bases and the J gene end by 0 bases; junction bases not matched to a gene: 6. In nucleotides, the CDR3 is TGTGCCAGCAGCCAACAGGGGGCCCCCAGCACAGATACGCAGTATTTT. Translation gives CASSQQGAPSTDTQYF. Based on the CDR3 plus reference TRBV13 and TRBJ2-3, the full variable domain is AAGVIQSPRHLIKEKRETATLKCYPIPRHDTVYWYQQGPGQDPQFLISFYEKMQSDKGSIPDRFSAQQFSDYHSELNMSSLELGDSALYFCASSQQGAPSTDTQYFGPGTRLTVL.

The J gene is TRBJ1-5, the V gene TRBV7-9; 8 positions agree with TRBD1. The CDR3 runs 18 residues. V lost 11 bases to trimming and J lost 0 bases; unmatched junction nucleotides: 18. The V gene's germline CDR1 is SEHNR and CDR2 FQNEAQ (reference sequence). CDR3 bases: TGTGCCGGCCATTCGGTGGGCAGGGGGCAGGCTAGCAATCAGCCCCAGCATTTT. It is translated as CAGHSVGRGQASNQPQHF.

The rearrangement uses TRBV9 and TRBJ2-7; 7 nucleotides match TRBD2. Germline CDR1 is SGDLS and CDR2 is YYNGEE. The CDR3 sequence is 16 residues long. J lost 5 bases, V lost 3 bases, and 14 bases had no gene match. Here the CDR3 reads CASSGTLAAAGDEQYF. The CDR3 DNA reads as TGTGCCAGCAGCGGAACACTAGCAGCGGCGGGGGACGAGCAGTACTTC.

J is TRBJ2-7 and V is TRBV29-1, with D perhaps matching TRBD2 (7 bases). CDR3 length equals 14 residues. Per germline, CDR1 SQVTM and CDR2 ANQGSEA. V was pared by 4 bases and J by 5 bases, with 18 bases between. The CDR3 DNA reads TGCAGCGTTGGGGAGGGGGTGTTGAGGGACGAGCAGTACTTC. Encoded protein: CSVGEGVLRDEQYF.

This clone was seen once. The rearrangement links TRBV27 to TRBJ2-7; 7 positions match TRBD2. J lost 3 bases, V lost 2 bases, and 4 bases had no gene match. Germline V lookup: CDR1 MNHEY, CDR2 SMNVEV (reference sequence). There are 14 residues in the CDR3. CDR3 nucleotide sequence: TGTGCCAGCAGTTTAGGGGGGGTGGACTACGAGCAGTACTTC. It specifies CASSLGGVDYEQYF.